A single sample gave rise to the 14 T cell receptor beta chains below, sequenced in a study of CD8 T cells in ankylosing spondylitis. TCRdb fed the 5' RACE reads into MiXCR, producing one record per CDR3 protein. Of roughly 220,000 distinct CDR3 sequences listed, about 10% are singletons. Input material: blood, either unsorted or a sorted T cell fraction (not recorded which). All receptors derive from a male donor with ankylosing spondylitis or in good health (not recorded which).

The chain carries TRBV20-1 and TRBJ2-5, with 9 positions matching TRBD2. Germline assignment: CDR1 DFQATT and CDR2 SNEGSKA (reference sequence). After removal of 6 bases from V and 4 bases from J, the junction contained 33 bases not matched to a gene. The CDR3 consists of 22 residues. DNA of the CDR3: TGCAGTGCGATGCGCCCCCCTCTGGGGGCTAGCGGGGCCGGAGTGGGGGCAGAGACCCAGTACTTC. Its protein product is CSAMRPPLGASGAGVGAETQYF.

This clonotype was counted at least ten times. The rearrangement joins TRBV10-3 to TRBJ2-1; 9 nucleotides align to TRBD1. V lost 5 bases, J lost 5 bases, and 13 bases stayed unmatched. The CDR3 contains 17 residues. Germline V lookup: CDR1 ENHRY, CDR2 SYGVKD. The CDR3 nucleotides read TGTGCCATCAGTCAAAAAGACAGGGGGGGTATGGACAATGAGCAGTTCTTC. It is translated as CAISQKDRGGMDNEQFF.

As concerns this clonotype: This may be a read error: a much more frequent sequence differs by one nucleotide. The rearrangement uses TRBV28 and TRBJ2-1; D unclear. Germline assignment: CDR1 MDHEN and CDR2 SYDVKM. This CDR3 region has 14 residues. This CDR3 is CPSTSIVGYNEQFF. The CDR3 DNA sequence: TGTCCCAGCACCTCCATAGTGGGGTACAATGAGCAGTTCTTC.

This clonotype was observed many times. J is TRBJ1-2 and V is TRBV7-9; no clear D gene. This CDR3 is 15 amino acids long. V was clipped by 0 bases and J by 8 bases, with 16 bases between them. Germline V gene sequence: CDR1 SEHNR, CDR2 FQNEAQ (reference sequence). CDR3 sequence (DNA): TGTGCCAGCAGCTTAGCTGGCGCGGGGAATGGGGGCTACACCTTC. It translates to CASSLAGAGNGGYTF.

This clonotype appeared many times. The CDR3 here is CAMGPQGGEAFF. In nucleotides, the CDR3 is TGTGCCATGGGGCCACAGGGGGGGGAAGCTTTCTTT. The chain uses TRBV10-3 and TRBJ1-1; 8 bases are shared with TRBD1. Per the germline V gene, CDR1 is ENHRY and CDR2 is SYGVKD. The CDR3 is made up of 12 amino acids. V shed 9 bases, J shed 8 bases, and the junction held 8 bases outside the gene matches.

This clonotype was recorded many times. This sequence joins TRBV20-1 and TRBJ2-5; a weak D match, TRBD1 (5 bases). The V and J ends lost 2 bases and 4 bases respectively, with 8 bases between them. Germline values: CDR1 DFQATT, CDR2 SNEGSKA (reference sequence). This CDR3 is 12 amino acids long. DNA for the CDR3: TGCAGTGCTAGAAATAGGGGAGAGACCCAGTACTTC. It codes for CSARNRGETQYF.

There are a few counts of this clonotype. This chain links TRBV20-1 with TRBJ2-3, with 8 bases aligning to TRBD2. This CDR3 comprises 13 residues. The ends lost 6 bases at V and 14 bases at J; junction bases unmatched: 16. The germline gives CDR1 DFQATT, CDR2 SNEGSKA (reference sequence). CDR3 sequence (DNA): TGCAGTGCACAAGGACTAGCCCTCATTACGGGGTATTTT. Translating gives CSAQGLALITGYF.

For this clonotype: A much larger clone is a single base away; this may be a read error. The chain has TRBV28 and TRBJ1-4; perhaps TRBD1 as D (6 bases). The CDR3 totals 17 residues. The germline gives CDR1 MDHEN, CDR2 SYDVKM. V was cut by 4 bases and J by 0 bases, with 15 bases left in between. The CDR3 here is CASSSGGGRATNEKLFF. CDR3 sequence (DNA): TGTGCCAGCAGTTCTGGGGGGGGCCGTGCAACTAATGAAAAACTGTTTTTT.

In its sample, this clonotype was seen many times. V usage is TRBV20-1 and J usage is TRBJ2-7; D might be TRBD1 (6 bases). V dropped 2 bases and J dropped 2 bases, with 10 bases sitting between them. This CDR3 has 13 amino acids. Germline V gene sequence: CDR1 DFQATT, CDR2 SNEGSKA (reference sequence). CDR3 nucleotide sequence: TGCAGTGCTAGAACCCGGGACACCTACGAGCAGTACTTC. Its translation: CSARTRDTYEQYF.

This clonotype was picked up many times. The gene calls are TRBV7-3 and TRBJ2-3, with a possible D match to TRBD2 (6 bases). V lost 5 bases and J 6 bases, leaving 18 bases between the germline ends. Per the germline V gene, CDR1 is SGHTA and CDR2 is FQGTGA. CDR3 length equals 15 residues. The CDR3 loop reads CASSPLGNGGDTQYF. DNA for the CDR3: TGTGCCAGCAGCCCCCTCGGGAATGGAGGGGATACGCAGTATTTT. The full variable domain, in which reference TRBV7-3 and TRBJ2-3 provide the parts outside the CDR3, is GAGVSQTPSNKVTEKGKYVELRCDPISGHTALYWYRQSLGQGPEFLIYFQGTGAADDSGLPNDRFFAVRPEGSVSTLKIQRTERGDSAVYLCASSPLGNGGDTQYFGPGTRLTVL.

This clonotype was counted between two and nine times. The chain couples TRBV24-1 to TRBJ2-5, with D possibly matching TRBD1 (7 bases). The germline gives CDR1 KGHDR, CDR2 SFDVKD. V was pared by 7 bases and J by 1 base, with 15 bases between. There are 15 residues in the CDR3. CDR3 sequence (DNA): TGTGCCACCAGCGACGGGGGACAGCTCCAAGAGACCCAGTACTTC. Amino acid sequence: CATSDGGQLQETQYF.

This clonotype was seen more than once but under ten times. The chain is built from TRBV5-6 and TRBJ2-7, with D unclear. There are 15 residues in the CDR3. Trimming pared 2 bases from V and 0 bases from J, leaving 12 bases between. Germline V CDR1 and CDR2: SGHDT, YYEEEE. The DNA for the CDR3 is TGTGCCAGCAGCTTTGCGGCTCAAAGCTCCTACGAGCAGTACTTC. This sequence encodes CASSFAAQSSYEQYF.

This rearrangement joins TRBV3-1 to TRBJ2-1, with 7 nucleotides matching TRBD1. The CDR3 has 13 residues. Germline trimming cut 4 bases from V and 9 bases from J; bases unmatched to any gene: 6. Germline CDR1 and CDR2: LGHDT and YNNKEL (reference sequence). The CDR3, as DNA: TGTGCCAGCAGCCCAACCCGGGACAGTGAGCAGTTCTTC. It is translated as CASSPTRDSEQFF.

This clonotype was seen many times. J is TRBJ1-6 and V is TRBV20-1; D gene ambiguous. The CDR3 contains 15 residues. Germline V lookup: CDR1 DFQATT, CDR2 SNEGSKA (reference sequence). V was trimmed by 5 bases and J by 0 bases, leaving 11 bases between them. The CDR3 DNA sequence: TGCAGTGCTTGGACGTCAAGCTCCTATAATTCACCCCTCCACTTT. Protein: CSAWTSSSYNSPLHF.